This TCR beta chain was identified during a study of OX40 agonist ivuxolimab in advanced cancers. Looking at the study overall: Previous treatment with anti-PD-1, anti-PD-L1 or anti-CTLA-4 therapy was allowed; about 37% had received some.

On this clone itself: Its specificity is not known.

Study findings and constraints: At doses 0.1 to 3.0 mg/kg, CD4+ and CD8+ clones expanded.

The method was immunoSEQ multiplex PCR; TCRdb's version includes in-frame clones alone and lacks a portion of them. In the table there are tens of thousands of clones, approximately 80% of which are singletons. Sequencing used CD4+ or CD8+ T cells sorted from blood, obtained in a trial of the OX40 agonist ivuxolimab. This receptor was taken from an adult with an advanced solid tumor such as melanoma, head and neck, liver or kidney cancer.

CDR3 DNA sequence: TGTGCCAGCAGCTTAGGGACTAGCGGGGGCTCCTACGAGCAGTACTTC. It codes for CASSLGTSGGSYEQYF. The chain is built from TRBV7-9 and TRBJ2-7; 13 positions agree with TRBD2. CDR3 length: 16 residues. Trimming removed 1 base from V and 0 bases from J; junction bases left unmatched: 0. CDR1 is SEHNR and CDR2 is FQNEAQ in the germline V gene (reference sequence).